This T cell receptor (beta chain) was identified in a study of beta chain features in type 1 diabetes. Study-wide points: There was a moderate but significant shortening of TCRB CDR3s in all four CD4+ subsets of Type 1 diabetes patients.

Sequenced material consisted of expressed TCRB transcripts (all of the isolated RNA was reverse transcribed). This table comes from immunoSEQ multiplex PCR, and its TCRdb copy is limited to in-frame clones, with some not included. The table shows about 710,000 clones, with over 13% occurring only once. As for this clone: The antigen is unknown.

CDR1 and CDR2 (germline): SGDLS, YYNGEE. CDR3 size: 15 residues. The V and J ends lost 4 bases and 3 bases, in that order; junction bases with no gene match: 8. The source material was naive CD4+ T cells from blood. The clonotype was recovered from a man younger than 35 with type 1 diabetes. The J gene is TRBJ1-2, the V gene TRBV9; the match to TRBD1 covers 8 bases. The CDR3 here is CASSPVDRADYGYTF. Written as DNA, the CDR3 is TGTGCCAGCAGCCCAGTGGACAGGGCAGACTATGGCTACACCTTC.